This T cell receptor beta chain was documented in a study of PD-1 blockade in classical Hodgkin lymphoma. Regarding the study as a whole: While CD8+ TCR diversity did not rise significantly by C4D1, CD4+ TCR diversity did. Whoever responded completely had baseline diversity much like that seen in newly diagnosed patients. Healthy donors reportedly exceeded newly diagnosed patients in baseline TCR diversity. Possibly reflecting disease activity or prior therapy, repertoire differences have causes that remain undefined.

Assay: immunoSEQ multiplex PCR; the TCRdb copy retains only in-frame clones and omits some. The top ten clones hold 20% to 25% of a sample with around 13,000 clones, about 93% of them seen once. In regard to this clone: Its antigen remains unknown.

This CDR3 has 13 amino acids. Germline V gene lookup returns CDR1 SEHNR and CDR2 FQNEAQ (reference sequence). Each patient's relapse followed autologous stem cell transplantation, and brentuximab vedotin exposure varied. The sequences come from peripheral blood mononuclear cells (PBMCs), collected at baseline. This TCR derives from a human donor with classical Hodgkin lymphoma. V usage is TRBV7-9 and J usage is TRBJ2-5, with D perhaps TRBD2 (5 bases). The J call may be incorrect, as the DNA end agrees better with TRBJ2-7. CDR3 protein: CASSLVGVYEQYF. DNA for the CDR3: TGTGCCAGCAGCTTAGTCGGGGTCTACGAGCAGTACTTC.